Sequencing of this T cell receptor beta chain was carried out in a study of cytomegalovirus exposure and HLA in healthy donors. Findings and caveats of the study: Association of a missense DCLRE1C variant with TCR beta V- and J-gene trimming was reported in a later analysis. The classifier reportedly diagnosed cytomegalovirus status with high sensitivity and specificity. In a later analysis, HLA-C alleles had the fewest associated TCRs, DRB1 alleles the most.

Trimming left V 6 bases short and J 1 base short, with 13 bases between. Germline-derived CDR1 and CDR2 are MNHEY and SVGAGI. The CDR3 consists of 15 residues. A multiplex PCR was run with 60 Vbeta primers and 13 Jbeta primers. Measured with immunoSEQ multiplex PCR; TCRdb has only the in-frame clones, and not every one. The sample holds some 170,000 clones, about 69% seen once. Only one count was recorded for this clone. Its antigen is currently unknown. This sequence originates from a male donor in good health and CMV-seronegative. The chain uses TRBV6-5 and TRBJ1-5, with D possibly matching TRBD1 (5 bases). The sample taken for sequencing was PBMCs. The CDR3 nucleotides are TGTGCCAGCAGGGGGGACTTAGGGAGCAATCAGCCCCAGCATTTT. Protein sequence: CASRGDLGSNQPQHF.